This TCR beta chain was sequenced during a study of post-analysis software for immune sequencing data. The wider study: Several disease courses (relapsing-remitting, secondary progressive and progressive-relapsing) of multiple sclerosis were included.

This clonotype has at least ten counts. The antigen is not known. Germline values: CDR1 MNHEY, CDR2 SVGAGI. The V end was cut by 2 bases, the J end by 7 bases, with 16 bases between. The CDR3 covers 15 residues. Unique molecular identifiers featured in each of the TCR beta cDNA libraries. TCRdb re-analysed the PCR reads in MiXCR, keeping a single row per CDR3 protein. The sample carries hundreds of thousands of distinct CDR3 sequences, approximately 60% recorded once. Whole-study findings and limits: When the samples were clustered directly with F measure, those that had been prepared in the same batch showed strong co-clustering. There were roughly 5 TRBV segments more frequent in patients than controls, and TRBV5-6, TRBV5-1 and TRBV20-1 were among them. Those with multiple sclerosis, the patient group, showed significantly lower normalized Chao1 diversity than controls.

This rearrangement joins TRBV6-5 to TRBJ2-3; the D call may be TRBD1 or TRBD2 (5 bases each). The TCR was taken from a girl under 10 years old with multiple sclerosis. The material sequenced was blood. The CDR3 reads CASSYRGVSLNTQYF. CDR3 bases: TGTGCCAGCAGTTACCGGGGCGTTTCCCTAAATACGCAGTATTTT.